This T cell receptor beta chain appears in the sequencing data of a study of cytomegalovirus exposure and HLA in healthy donors. Whole-study findings and limits: An analysis done earlier found most TCR beta V segments productive about 87% or about 30% of the time.

PCR amplification relied on 60 Vbeta primers (plus 13 Jbeta primers). Original methodology: Counted up in a later analysis, unique TCR beta chains came to some 82 million, with about 10 million shared. TCRdb's copy holds only in-frame clones and misses some; the assay was immunoSEQ multiplex PCR. V, J and clone size are taken as reported in that table, and D and trimming were inferred from the DNA itself. This sample has about 98,000 clones; 70% to 80% occur once, and the top ten carry around 15%. At the time of sampling, donors were nominally healthy, though unrecorded immune exposures were likely. Notes on this clone: Its target is unknown.

The CDR3 extends over 15 amino acids. CDR1 SGHRS and CDR2 YFSETQ come from the germline V gene. Trimming removed 0 bases from V and 3 bases from J, with 12 bases in between. The TCR was taken from a man in his 60s in good health and CMV-seropositive. The V call is TRBV5-1, the J call TRBJ1-2; the D gene is possibly TRBD1 (5 bases). Sequencing was done on a sample of PBMCs. This chain's CDR3 is CASSLATARDYGYTF. As DNA, the CDR3 is TGCGCCAGCAGCTTGGCGACAGCCCGTGACTATGGCTACACCTTC.